The 21 T cell receptor beta chains below come from one sample, sequenced in a study of blood T cell repertoires in COVID-19. TCRdb keeps only in-frame clones here, not all; method: immunoSEQ multiplex PCR. The repertoire holds roughly 170,000 clones, with approximately 87% as singletons. Sequenced: peripheral blood. All receptors derive from a woman between 65 and 79 years old with COVID-19, enrolled during active disease.

The chain carries TRBV5-1 and TRBJ2-2, with 7 bases matching TRBD2. This CDR3 comprises 14 residues. Germline CDR1 and CDR2: SGHRS and YFSETQ. Trimming took 2 bases from V and 5 from J; bases not matched to a gene: 3. The CDR3 nucleotides read TGCGCCAGCAGCTTCCGGGGGGAGACCGGGGAGCTGTTTTTT. This codes for CASSFRGETGELFF.

The chain has TRBV2 and TRBJ2-7, with 7 positions matching TRBD1. CDR3 length: 12 residues. From germline, CDR1 is SNHLY and CDR2 FYNNEI. Trimming took 10 bases from V and 4 from J; bases not matched to a gene: 7. The CDR3 sequence: CATTGSGYEQYF. CDR3 nucleotides: TGTGCCACGACAGGGAGTGGGTACGAGCAGTACTTC.

The chain carries TRBV28 and TRBJ1-4; 8 bases agree with TRBD1. Germline lookup yields CDR1 MDHEN and CDR2 SYDVKM. This CDR3 is built from 14 residues. V trimming: 5 bases; J trimming: 7 bases; junction bases outside the gene matches: 6. CDR3 amino acids: CASSPHDRGEKLFF. The CDR3 nucleotides read TGTGCCAGCAGTCCCCACGACAGGGGTGAAAAACTGTTTTTT.

This chain links TRBV15 with TRBJ2-7; 9 nucleotides match TRBD2. The CDR3 extends over 17 amino acids. The junction had 7 bases not matched to a gene; V was cut back by 1 base and J by 0 bases. Germline CDR1 reads LNHNV; CDR2 reads YYDKDF (reference sequence). The CDR3 DNA reads TGTGCCACCAGCAGAGGGGGCGGGGGGGCGTTCTCCTACGAGCAGTACTTC. Encoded protein: CATSRGGGGAFSYEQYF.

A single count supports this clone. The chain is built from TRBV6-6 and TRBJ2-2; D may be TRBD2 (6 bases). Germline assignment: CDR1 MNHNY and CDR2 SVGAGI (reference sequence). Trimming took 5 bases from V and 4 from J, leaving 20 bases between them. The CDR3 has 17 amino acids. This chain's CDR3 is CASSPPTFPGATGELFF. The CDR3 DNA is TGTGCCAGCAGTCCCCCCACTTTCCCGGGAGCCACCGGGGAGCTGTTTTTT.

For the CDR3, the DNA is TGTGCCAGCAGCTTACTACTCGAAGGGGGATACGAGCAGTACTTC. It encodes CASSLLLEGGYEQYF. The chain carries TRBV11-2 and TRBJ2-7; the D gene is possibly TRBD1 (6 bases). This CDR3 contains 15 residues. Germline V gene lookup returns CDR1 SGHAT and CDR2 FQNNGV. V was clipped by 2 bases and J by 4 bases, with 15 bases between them.

The rearrangement links TRBV23-1 to TRBJ2-7; D gene uncertain. TRBV23-1 is labeled an ORF, and its function is uncertain. The germline V and J ends were trimmed by 0 bases and 6 bases, with 9 bases remaining between them. CDR3 length: 13 residues. The DNA of the CDR3 is TGCGCCAGCAGTCAATCGATCCGGAGCGAGCAGTACTTC. Translating gives CASSQSIRSEQYF.

The chain recombines TRBV27 with TRBJ1-1; D perhaps matches TRBD1 (5 bases). Trimming pared 5 bases from V and 6 bases from J, leaving 13 bases between. Germline CDR1 MNHEY, CDR2 SMNVEV (reference sequence). The CDR3 consists of 13 residues. Here the CDR3 reads CASSPRDSSEAFF. As DNA, the CDR3 is TGTGCCAGCAGTCCACGTGACAGCTCTGAAGCTTTCTTT.

V and J are TRBV5-1 and TRBJ1-3; TRBD1 agrees at 10 bases. The CDR3 is 14 residues long. J gave up 4 bases and V 4 bases, and 2 bases lay outside the gene matches. Germline values: CDR1 SGHRS, CDR2 YFSETQ. CDR3 sequence reads: CASSAGQGGNTIYF. The CDR3 coding sequence is TGCGCCAGCAGCGCGGGACAGGGGGGAAACACCATATATTTT.

This clone has only one observation. The chain combines TRBV15 with TRBJ1-5; D is ambiguous. Trimming pared 0 bases from V and 7 bases from J, leaving 16 bases between. Germline CDR1 is LNHNV and CDR2 is YYDKDF (reference sequence). The CDR3 loop spans 16 amino acids. The DNA of the CDR3 is TGTGCCACCAGCAGAGATAGTCTTAACGCGGGACAGCCCCAGCATTTT. Its translation is CATSRDSLNAGQPQHF.

J is TRBJ1-5 and V is TRBV6-1; D remains ambiguous. The CDR3 is made up of 13 amino acids. Germline CDR1 is MNHNS and CDR2 is SASEGT. V was shortened by 3 bases and J by 0 bases, with 3 bases between the two germline ends. DNA of the CDR3: TGTGCCAGCAGTGACATTAGCAATCAGCCCCAGCATTTT. Protein: CASSDISNQPQHF.

About this clone itself: One junction end does not reproduce the germline sequence, and a read error may be involved. This chain joins TRBV28 and TRBJ2-7; D is perhaps TRBD1 (6 bases). The CDR3 covers 15 residues. Germline V gene lookup returns CDR1 MDHEN and CDR2 SYDVKM. The CDR3 coding sequence is TGTGCCAGCAGTTTAAGGGGCAGGGGCTCCCACGAGCAGTACTTC. The encoded protein is CASSLRGRGSHEQYF.

The chain combines TRBV4-1 with TRBJ2-7, with a tentative D call TRBD1 (5 bases). The CDR3 is 15 amino acids. The V gene lost 1 base and the J gene lost 2 bases, with 12 bases spanning the gap. The germline gives CDR1 MGHRA, CDR2 YSYEKL. DNA of the CDR3: TGCGCCAGCAGCCAAGGGACAACGCTTACCTACGAGCAGTACTTC. Protein product: CASSQGTTLTYEQYF.

In DNA form, the CDR3 reads TGTGCCTGGAGTCCCCAACTCACTGAAGCTTTCTTT. It translates to CAWSPQLTEAFF. The chain uses TRBV30 and TRBJ1-1; D ambiguous. There are 12 residues in the CDR3. From germline, CDR1 is GTSNPN and CDR2 SVGIG (reference sequence). V lost 2 bases and J 4 bases, leaving 8 bases between the germline ends. The complete variable domain, with remaining parts taken from reference TRBV30 and TRBJ1-1, reads SQTIHQWPATLVQPVGSPLSLECTVEGTSNPNLYWYRQAAGRGLQLLFYSVGIGQISSEVPQNLSASRPQDRQFILSSKKLLLSDSGFYLCAWSPQLTEAFFGQGTRLTVV.

The CDR3 coding sequence is TGTGCCAGCTCATCAGATACAGGGGTTGGTAATGAAAAACTGTTTTTT. This encodes CASSSDTGVGNEKLFF. This chain uses TRBV18 with TRBJ1-4, with 7 bases matching TRBD1. Germline V gene sequence: CDR1 KGHSH, CDR2 LQKENI. After removal of 5 bases from V and 4 bases from J, the junction contained 10 bases not matched to a gene. This CDR3 is 16 amino acids long.

This chain uses TRBV20-1 with TRBJ2-7, with 8 bases aligning to TRBD2. The CDR3 runs to 13 residues. V lost 3 bases, J lost 0 bases, and 1 base stayed unmatched. The germline gives CDR1 DFQATT, CDR2 SNEGSKA (reference sequence). In DNA form, the CDR3 reads TGCAGTGCTAGTAGCGGGACCTCCTACGAGCAGTACTTC. This translates into CSASSGTSYEQYF.

The chain is built from TRBV30 and TRBJ2-7, with D perhaps matching TRBD1 (6 bases). The germline V gene encodes CDR1 GTSNPN and CDR2 SVGIG (reference sequence). The CDR3 extends over 14 amino acids. Trimming took off 2 bases at V and 0 bases at J, with 11 bases between the two ends. The CDR3 nucleotides read TGTGCCTGGAGTTTACAGGGAGTCTCCTACGAGCAGTACTTC. It is translated as CAWSLQGVSYEQYF.

V is TRBV18 and J is TRBJ2-3; D unresolved. CDR1 is KGHSH and CDR2 is LQKENI in the germline V gene. Trimming removed 5 bases at V and 8 bases at J, with 17 bases between. The CDR3 sequence is 14 residues long. CDR3 amino acids: CASSTQEGDRTQYF. The CDR3 DNA reads as TGTGCCAGCTCAACCCAAGAAGGAGATCGTACGCAGTATTTT.

The chain is built from TRBV4-1 and TRBJ2-7, with 7 bases identical to TRBD2. V lost 0 bases to trimming and J lost 0 bases; unmatched junction nucleotides: 8. Germline CDR1 and CDR2: MGHRA and YSYEKL. There are 17 residues in the CDR3. The CDR3 reads CASSQDIASGYSYEQYF. CDR3 nucleotides: TGCGCCAGCAGCCAAGACATTGCTAGCGGATACTCCTACGAGCAGTACTTC.

The rearrangement joins TRBV15 to TRBJ2-5; 8 bases map to TRBD2. With 0 bases clipped from V and 5 bases from J, the junction kept 5 bases outside the gene matches. Germline V gene lookup returns CDR1 LNHNV and CDR2 YYDKDF (reference sequence). This CDR3 is built from 15 residues. CDR3 DNA: TGTGCCACCAGCAGAGATTCATCTAGCGGGGAGACCCAGTACTTC. This sequence encodes CATSRDSSSGETQYF.

The V call is TRBV30, the J call TRBJ2-7, with D perhaps matching TRBD2 (5 bases). Trimming removed 3 bases from V and 7 bases from J, with 10 bases in between. Germline V gives CDR1 GTSNPN, CDR2 SVGIG (reference sequence). The CDR3 sequence is 11 residues long. DNA for the CDR3: TGTGCCTGGAGCGCGGGTCTAGAGCAGTACTTC. Its translation is CAWSAGLEQYF.